This is a list of T cell receptor beta chains from one sample in a study of T cell responses to AZD1222 COVID-19 vaccine. Assay: immunoSEQ multiplex PCR; the TCRdb copy retains only in-frame clones and omits some. The sample carries about 120,000 clones, around 85% recorded once. Specimen: peripheral blood, collected on day 0 of AZD1222 vaccination. The receptors stem from an adult in good health. CDR3s include the opening cysteine and the closing phenylalanine or tryptophan. Fields, in order: D gene, J gene, clone size, V gene, CDR3 DNA, CDR3 protein. A D gene is named only where the DNA matches it firmly. Only some rows state a clone size, as once, few, many or a class for expanded clones.

D gene: .
J gene: TRBJ1-5
clone size: .
V gene: TRBV6-5
CDR3 DNA: TGTGCCAGCAGTCAACAGGGTTCGGGGCCCCAGCATTTT
CDR3 protein: CASSQQGSGPQHF

D gene: TRBD1
J gene: TRBJ2-7
clone size: few
V gene: TRBV24-1
CDR3 DNA: TGTGCCACCGGGAAGGGGGCCGGGGAGCAGTACTTC
CDR3 protein: CATGKGAGEQYF

D gene: TRBD1
J gene: TRBJ2-1
clone size: .
V gene: TRBV29-1
CDR3 DNA: TGCAGCGTTGAAGATGGGGACAGCTACAATGAGCAGTTCTTC
CDR3 protein: CSVEDGDSYNEQFF

D gene: TRBD1
J gene: TRBJ2-7
clone size: .
V gene: TRBV7-8
CDR3 DNA: TGTGCCAGCAGCTTAGCCCCGACAGGGCGCACCCCCTACGAGCAGTACTTC
CDR3 protein: CASSLAPTGRTPYEQYF

D gene: TRBD1
J gene: TRBJ1-2
clone size: .
V gene: TRBV5-6
CDR3 DNA: TGTGCCAGCAGCTCGGGATGGACAGGGAGCGGCTACACCTTC
CDR3 protein: CASSSGWTGSGYTF

D gene: TRBD2
J gene: TRBJ2-7
clone size: once
V gene: TRBV13
CDR3 DNA: TGTGCCAGCAGCTTCTCGGGACTAGTCTACGAGCAGTACTTC
CDR3 protein: CASSFSGLVYEQYF

D gene: .
J gene: TRBJ1-2
clone size: .
V gene: TRBV28
CDR3 DNA: TGTGCCAGCAGCGGGACGGCCCCTCCCTATGGCTACACCTTC
CDR3 protein: CASSGTAPPYGYTF

D gene: .
J gene: TRBJ1-4
clone size: .
V gene: TRBV5-1
CDR3 DNA: TGCGCCAGCAGCTTGGCCACGGGGTCGAGAGAAAAACTGTTTTTT
CDR3 protein: CASSLATGSREKLFF

D gene: .
J gene: TRBJ1-6
clone size: .
V gene: TRBV7-9
CDR3 DNA: TGTGCCAGCAGCCTCATTACTAATAATTCACCCCTCCACTTT
CDR3 protein: CASSLITNNSPLHF

D gene: TRBD1
J gene: TRBJ2-2
clone size: .
V gene: TRBV19
CDR3 DNA: TGTGCCAGTTCGGGACAGGGGGACACCGGGGAGCTGTTTTTT
CDR3 protein: CASSGQGDTGELFF

D gene: TRBD2
J gene: TRBJ2-5
clone size: .
V gene: TRBV9
CDR3 DNA: TGTGCCAGCAGCGTAGCGGGGGGGCCTGAGACCCAGTACTTC
CDR3 protein: CASSVAGGPETQYF

D gene: .
J gene: TRBJ1-4
clone size: .
V gene: TRBV6-1
CDR3 DNA: TGTGCCAGCAGTGACCCCCAGTGGATGGCGACTAATGAAAAACTGTTTTTT
CDR3 protein: CASSDPQWMATNEKLFF

D gene: TRBD2
J gene: TRBJ2-2
clone size: .
V gene: TRBV5-3
CDR3 DNA: TGTGCCAGAAGCTCGGGAGGGGCCGGGGAGCTGTTTTTT
CDR3 protein: CARSSGGAGELFF

D gene: TRBD1
J gene: TRBJ1-5
clone size: once
V gene: TRBV28
CDR3 DNA: TGTGCCAGCAGCCCCCGGACAGGGGGCGTGAGCAATCAGCCCCAGCATTTT
CDR3 protein: CASSPRTGGVSNQPQHF

D gene: TRBD1
J gene: TRBJ2-7
clone size: .
V gene: TRBV7-9
CDR3 DNA: TGTGCCAGCAGCTTAGCCAGGGGGCAGTACGAGCAGTACTTC
CDR3 protein: CASSLARGQYEQYF

D gene: .
J gene: TRBJ1-5
clone size: .
V gene: TRBV27
CDR3 DNA: TGTGCCAGCAGCCAAGGACCGTCGGGGGGACCCCAGCATTTT
CDR3 protein: CASSQGPSGGPQHF

D gene: TRBD2
J gene: TRBJ2-1
clone size: once
V gene: TRBV7-8
CDR3 DNA: TGTGCCAGCAGCTTCCCAGGGGTAGCGGGGGCCAACTACAATGAGCAGTTCTTC
CDR3 protein: CASSFPGVAGANYNEQFF

D gene: .
J gene: TRBJ2-1
clone size: .
V gene: TRBV3-1/TRBV3-2
CDR3 DNA: TGTGCCAGCAGCCAAGAGATAGGGCTAGCATTTGGGGCCAACTACAATGAGCAGTTCTTC
CDR3 protein: CASSQEIGLAFGANYNEQFF

D gene: TRBD1
J gene: TRBJ2-7
clone size: once
V gene: TRBV12-3/TRBV12-4
CDR3 DNA: TGTGCCAGCAGTTATGGACAGGAAGAGCAGTACTTC
CDR3 protein: CASSYGQEEQYF

D gene: .
J gene: TRBJ2-3
clone size: .
V gene: TRBV20-1
CDR3 DNA: TGCAGTGCTAGAATTCAAGATACGCAGTATTTT
CDR3 protein: CSARIQDTQYF

D gene: .
J gene: TRBJ2-2
clone size: .
V gene: TRBV15
CDR3 DNA: TGTGCCACCAGCAGAGTTCGACCCCGGCCCCGGGAGCTGTTTTTT
CDR3 protein: CATSRVRPRPRELFF

D gene: .
J gene: TRBJ1-1
clone size: many
V gene: TRBV4-2
CDR3 DNA: TGTGCCAGCAGCGAAGGGCGGAGTGAAGCTTTCTTT
CDR3 protein: CASSEGRSEAFF

D gene: .
J gene: TRBJ2-3
clone size: .
V gene: TRBV18
CDR3 DNA: TGTGCCAGCTCACCGTTGGCAGATACGCAGTATTTT
CDR3 protein: CASSPLADTQYF

D gene: .
J gene: TRBJ1-2
clone size: .
V gene: TRBV19
CDR3 DNA: TGTGCCAGTAGTATGAGGGAACTTTCCTATGGCTACACCTTC
CDR3 protein: CASSMRELSYGYTF

D gene: .
J gene: TRBJ1-2
clone size: .
V gene: TRBV28
CDR3 DNA: TGTGCCAGCAGTTTATTTTCGGGGGGCGATGTAGATGGCTACACCTTC
CDR3 protein: CASSLFSGGDVDGYTF

D gene: .
J gene: TRBJ2-5
clone size: .
V gene: TRBV7-2
CDR3 DNA: TGTGCCAGCAGCTACTCCCCCAGGGGTGAAGGAGAGACCCAGTACTTC
CDR3 protein: CASSYSPRGEGETQYF

D gene: .
J gene: TRBJ2-7
clone size: once
V gene: TRBV6-2/TRBV6-3
CDR3 DNA: TGTGCCAGCAGTTATAGGGGGCCCCCAGAGCGGGACTACGAGCAGTACTTC
CDR3 protein: CASSYRGPPERDYEQYF

D gene: .
J gene: TRBJ2-3
clone size: .
V gene: TRBV7-2
CDR3 DNA: TGTGCCAGCAGCTTAGGTACAACAGGGTCGGGAGATACGCAGTATTTT
CDR3 protein: CASSLGTTGSGDTQYF

D gene: .
J gene: TRBJ1-2
clone size: .
V gene: TRBV28
CDR3 DNA: TGTGCCAGCAGTTCCGGACAGAGCTATGGCTACACCTTC
CDR3 protein: CASSSGQSYGYTF

D gene: .
J gene: TRBJ1-1
clone size: .
V gene: TRBV7-9
CDR3 DNA: TGTGCCAGCAGCCGACAAATAAACACTGAAGCTTTCTTT
CDR3 protein: CASSRQINTEAFF

D gene: .
J gene: TRBJ2-3
clone size: .
V gene: TRBV20-1
CDR3 DNA: TGCAGTGCTTGCGAGGATACGCAGTATTTT
CDR3 protein: CSACEDTQYF

D gene: .
J gene: TRBJ1-1
clone size: .
V gene: TRBV6-4
CDR3 DNA: TGTGCCAGCAGTGACTCATTGGGGGTGAGGAACACTGAAGCTTTCTTT
CDR3 protein: CASSDSLGVRNTEAFF

D gene: TRBD2
J gene: TRBJ2-5
clone size: .
V gene: TRBV9
CDR3 DNA: TGTGCCAGCAGCGTAGGGGGCCTAGCGGGGGGCCAAGAGACCCAGTACTTC
CDR3 protein: CASSVGGLAGGQETQYF

D gene: .
J gene: TRBJ2-1
clone size: .
V gene: TRBV12-3/TRBV12-4
CDR3 DNA: TGTGCCAGCAGTCTGGCCTGGGGTGAGCAGTTCTTC
CDR3 protein: CASSLAWGEQFF

D gene: .
J gene: TRBJ1-2
clone size: .
V gene: TRBV28
CDR3 DNA: TGTGCCAGCAGGCAGGGGCCCACCGGGTCTGGCTACACCTTC
CDR3 protein: CASRQGPTGSGYTF

D gene: .
J gene: TRBJ1-3
clone size: .
V gene: TRBV11-2
CDR3 DNA: TGTGCCAGCGAGGGGGACTCTGGAAACACCATATATTTT
CDR3 protein: CASEGDSGNTIYF

D gene: .
J gene: TRBJ2-1
clone size: .
V gene: TRBV4-3
CDR3 DNA: TGCGCCAGCAGCCTAATAGGGCGCAATGAGCAGTTCTTC
CDR3 protein: CASSLIGRNEQFF

D gene: .
J gene: TRBJ1-2
clone size: .
V gene: TRBV2
CDR3 DNA: TGTGCCAGCACCATGAATGGGGCGGGCGGCTACACCTTC
CDR3 protein: CASTMNGAGGYTF

D gene: TRBD2
J gene: TRBJ2-1
clone size: .
V gene: TRBV4-2
CDR3 DNA: TGTGCCAGCAGCCATAACCCTGGACTAGCGGGGGGTCCTGAGCAGTTCTTC
CDR3 protein: CASSHNPGLAGGPEQFF

D gene: TRBD2
J gene: TRBJ2-5
clone size: .
V gene: TRBV5-1
CDR3 DNA: TGCGCCAGCAGCCGGGGGGAGGCCCAGCCCGGGAAGACCCAGTACTTC
CDR3 protein: CASSRGEAQPGKTQYF

D gene: .
J gene: TRBJ1-5
clone size: .
V gene: TRBV10-1
CDR3 DNA: TGCGCCAGCAGTGTGCACTGCAATCAGCCCCAGCATTTT
CDR3 protein: CASSVHCNQPQHF